The 20 T cell receptor beta chains given below trace back to one sample, sequenced in a study of T cells in Graves' hyperthyroidism and ophthalmopathy. TCR beta CDR3 sequences were amplified from RNA transcripts. With the HTBI primer set, the TCR CDR3 went through a first round of RT-PCR. MiXCR, run by TCRdb on the multiplex PCR reads, gives a single entry per CDR3 protein. The data show around 530,000 distinct CDR3 sequences, 17% seen once. Sequenced input: blood. The receptors originated from a woman aged 18-30 years with Graves' ophthalmopathy.

There are many counts of this clonotype. The chain recombines TRBV2 with TRBJ2-4, with 10 bases lining up with TRBD2. CDR3 length: 18 amino acids. Germline V gene lookup returns CDR1 SNHLY and CDR2 FYNNEI. Germline trimming cut 3 bases from V and 0 bases from J; bases unmatched to any gene: 8. The CDR3: CASSDLLAGVLAKNIQYF. In DNA form, the CDR3 reads TGTGCCAGCAGTGACTTGCTAGCGGGGGTCTTAGCCAAAAACATTCAGTACTTC.

In its sample, this clonotype was seen many times. V and J are TRBV2 and TRBJ2-1; 11 nucleotides match TRBD1. Trimming at V came to 6 bases and at J to 4 bases, leaving 5 bases not matched to a gene. The CDR3 is 15 residues long. The germline V gene has CDR1 SNHLY and CDR2 FYNNEI. The CDR3 DNA reads as TGTGCCAGCAGACTCGGACAGGGGGCTTACAATGAGCAGTTCTTC. It encodes CASRLGQGAYNEQFF.

The chain recombines TRBV6-4 with TRBJ1-6, with 11 bases lining up with TRBD1. J was trimmed by 9 bases and V by 2 bases; bases with no gene match: 0. The CDR3 sequence is 14 residues long. CDR1 is MRHNA, CDR2 SNTAGT, per germline. This CDR3 is CASSDGTGGSPLHF. In nucleotides, the CDR3 is TGTGCCAGCAGTGACGGGACAGGGGGTTCACCCCTCCACTTT.

This clonotype was found a few times. The genes are TRBV10-3 and TRBJ1-5; no firm D call. Germline-derived CDR1 and CDR2 are ENHRY and SYGVKD. The CDR3 spans 16 residues. V was cut by 2 bases and J by 0 bases, with 11 bases left in between. The CDR3 sequence is CAISEGEGYSNQPQHF. The CDR3 DNA is TGTGCCATCAGTGAGGGGGAAGGATATAGCAATCAGCCCCAGCATTTT.

This clonotype was found many times. The chain recombines TRBV11-1 with TRBJ2-7; the D gene is possibly TRBD1 (6 bases). V gave up 5 bases and J gave up 0 bases, with 20 bases separating them. Germline V lookup: CDR1 SGHAT, CDR2 FQDESV (reference sequence). The CDR3 has 17 residues. Written as DNA, the CDR3 is TGTGCCAGCAGCGGAAGGACAGCTGATTGGAGCTCCTACGAGCAGTACTTC. Translating gives CASSGRTADWSSYEQYF.

The chain joins TRBV7-2 to TRBJ1-2; D is undetermined. The CDR3 spans 14 residues. The V gene's germline CDR1 is SGHTA and CDR2 FQGNSA. V lost 5 bases and J 1 base, leaving 11 bases between the germline ends. CDR3 nucleotide sequence: TGTGCCAGCAGCCCCTTGGGAAATAACTATGGCTACACCTTC. It is translated as CASSPLGNNYGYTF.

In the case of this clonotype: A much larger clone lies a single base off, so this may be a read error. The J gene is TRBJ2-7, the V gene TRBV6-1, with TRBD2 identical over 7 bases. The CDR3 sequence is 14 residues long. Germline lookup yields CDR1 MNHNS and CDR2 SASEGT. The CDR3 sequence: CASTSGAPSYEQHF. The CDR3 DNA sequence: TGTGCCAGCACAAGCGGGGCCCCATCCTACGAGCAGCACTTC.

This clonotype was detected many times. This rearrangement joins TRBV24-1 to TRBJ1-1; D remains unclear. CDR3 length: 14 residues. The V and J ends lost 5 bases and 1 base respectively, with 10 bases between them. Germline loops: CDR1 KGHDR, CDR2 SFDVKD. The CDR3 region has the DNA TGTGCCACCAGTGGGGCGCCAGGGAACACTGAAGCTTTCTTT. This sequence encodes CATSGAPGNTEAFF.

This chain links TRBV12-5 with TRBJ2-1, with TRBD1 identical over 9 bases. This CDR3 is 16 amino acids long. The V gene end was trimmed by 0 bases and the J gene end by 14 bases; junction bases not matched to a gene: 14. Germline CDR1 reads LGHNT; CDR2 reads FRNRAP. Here the CDR3 reads CASGLVLGGQGFRKFF. The CDR3 DNA is TGTGCTAGTGGTTTGGTATTGGGGGGACAGGGATTTCGGAAGTTCTTC.

This clonotype was detected many times. CDR3 amino acids: CAWSEQGATEAFF. The CDR3 DNA sequence: TGTGCCTGGAGTGAGCAGGGGGCCACTGAAGCTTTCTTT. The chain links TRBV30 to TRBJ1-1, with 8 bases fitting TRBD1. The germline V gene has CDR1 GTSNPN and CDR2 SVGIG (reference sequence). V shed 1 base, J shed 4 bases, and the junction held 2 bases outside the gene matches. The CDR3 sequence is 13 residues long.

Remarks on this clonotype: With a much larger clone just one base away, this may be a read error. The CDR3 coding sequence is TGTGCCAGCTCCAGGGGCAGTTTACTAGCCAAAAACATTCAGTACTTC. It encodes CASSRGSLLAKNIQYF. This chain connects TRBV18 to TRBJ2-4, with a weak D call TRBD1 (6 bases). The CDR3 length is 16 residues. Germline V gene sequence: CDR1 KGHSH, CDR2 LQKENI. V was cut by 6 bases and J by 0 bases, with 15 bases left in between.

V gene TRBV5-6 combines with J gene TRBJ2-1, with D perhaps TRBD2 (6 bases). This CDR3 is 15 amino acids long. Trimming left V 2 bases short and J 3 bases short, with 12 bases between. The germline gives CDR1 SGHDT, CDR2 YYEEEE. In DNA, the CDR3 is TGTGCCAGCAGCTTTAGCGGTTATAACTACAATGAGCAGTTCTTC. This encodes CASSFSGYNYNEQFF.

This clonotype was seen repeatedly, ten times or more. The gene calls are TRBV2 and TRBJ1-6; no clear D gene. Between the trimmed V and J ends, which lost 3 bases and 0 bases, there was a span of 6 bases. Germline V gene sequence: CDR1 SNHLY, CDR2 FYNNEI. This CDR3 contains 15 residues. CDR3 residues: CASSESNSYNSPLHF. DNA for the CDR3: TGTGCCAGCAGTGAGAGTAACTCCTATAATTCACCCCTCCACTTT.

The chain couples TRBV12-3 or TRBV12-4 to TRBJ2-2, with 11 bases matching TRBD2. This CDR3 contains 16 residues. V was clipped by 3 bases and J by 0 bases; unmatched bases: 0. In DNA form, the CDR3 reads TGTGCCAGCAGTTTTAGCGGGGGGGCGAACACCGGGGAGCTGTTTTTT. Translated: CASSFSGGANTGELFF.

CDR3 residues: CASSPRGRDSTDTQYF. The CDR3 DNA sequence: TGTGCCAGCTCGCCCCGGGGACGGGACAGCACAGATACGCAGTATTTT. The chain joins TRBV18 to TRBJ2-3; D assignment may be TRBD1 or TRBD2 (5 bases each). Deletions cut 6 bases from V and 0 bases from J, with 16 bases between. The CDR3 has 16 residues. CDR1 is KGHSH, CDR2 LQKENI, per germline.

This clonotype was seen many times. The CDR3 bases are TGTGCCAGCAATAGGGGTAGCCCAGATACGCAGTATTTT. Encoded protein: CASNRGSPDTQYF. The chain joins TRBV7-2 to TRBJ2-3, with D possibly matching TRBD1 (5 bases). Trimming shortened V by 7 bases and J by 4 bases, and 12 bases separated the two germline ends. Per the germline V gene, CDR1 is SGHTA and CDR2 is FQGNSA. This CDR3 contains 13 residues. The full variable domain, its missing parts supplied by reference TRBV7-2 and TRBJ2-3, is GAGVSQSPSNKVTEKGKDVELRCDPISGHTALYWYRQSLGQGLEFLIYFQGNSAPDKSGLPSDRFSAERTGGSVSTLTIQRTQQEDSAVYLCASNRGSPDTQYFGPGTRLTVL.

For this clonotype: An end of the junction differs from the germline gene, which may be a read error. The CDR3 coding sequence is TGTGCCAGCACCATAGACAGGGACTATGGCTACACCTTC. Translation gives CASTIDRDYGYTF. This chain links TRBV5-1 with TRBJ1-2; 7 bases fit TRBD1. Germline V lookup: CDR1 SGHRS, CDR2 YFSETQ. The CDR3 is made up of 13 amino acids.

In its sample, this clonotype was seen many times. The CDR3 nucleotides read TGTGCCAGCAGTCTGGACAGGGGGCGGCTTCAGCCCCAGCATTTT. Encoded protein: CASSLDRGRLQPQHF. The V call is TRBV28, the J call TRBJ1-5, with 11 bases that match TRBD1. This CDR3 has 15 residues. Germline V gives CDR1 MDHEN, CDR2 SYDVKM. J gave up 6 bases and V 5 bases, and 6 bases lay outside the gene matches.

This clonotype was detected only a few times. This chain links TRBV30 with TRBJ1-1; D call uncertain. Germline V CDR1 and CDR2: GTSNPN, SVGIG (reference sequence). V was trimmed by 1 base and J by 1 base, leaving 7 bases between them. This CDR3 has 13 amino acids. The CDR3 sequence: CAWSAGQNTEAFF. The CDR3 nucleotides are TGTGCCTGGAGTGCCGGCCAGAACACTGAAGCTTTCTTT. Complete variable domain (other parts from reference TRBV30 and TRBJ1-1): SQTIHQWPATLVQPVGSPLSLECTVEGTSNPNLYWYRQAAGRGLQLLFYSVGIGQISSEVPQNLSASRPQDRQFILSSKKLLLSDSGFYLCAWSAGQNTEAFFGQGTRLTVV.

This clonotype was counted ten times or more. This rearrangement joins TRBV7-9 to TRBJ1-6; D is ambiguous. The ends were cut back, 1 base at V and 6 bases at J, with 10 bases in the middle. CDR3 size: 15 residues. CDR1 SEHNR and CDR2 FQNEAQ come from the germline V gene (reference sequence). The CDR3 DNA is TGTGCCAGCAGCTTAGTCGGGGAGCTTAATTCACCCCTCCACTTT. Protein: CASSLVGELNSPLHF.